The present TCR beta chain was sequenced within a study of blood T cell repertoires in COVID-19. Overall study: T cells, B-cell-depleted T cells, or PBMCs provided the cDNA or gDNA that served as material.

This clone has more than one count but fewer than ten. Trimming stripped 0 bases from V and 2 bases from J, with 17 bases between. The CDR3 has 18 amino acids. The V gene's germline CDR1 is LNHNV and CDR2 YYDKDF (reference sequence). TCRdb's copy holds only in-frame clones and misses some; the assay was immunoSEQ multiplex PCR. Seen here are about 150,000 clones, about 85% observed once, and the top ten hold 2.5%. The receptor was isolated from a human donor with COVID-19, enrolled during active disease. The donor label of this sample is uncertain. The gene calls are TRBV15 and TRBJ1-5; D remains unclear. The source material was peripheral blood. The CDR3 loop reads CATSRDRRTGYGNQPQHF. For the CDR3, the DNA is TGTGCCACCAGCAGAGATCGGCGTACGGGGTACGGCAATCAGCCCCAGCATTTT.